This is a list of T cell receptor beta chains from one sample in a study of T cell repertoires in cytomegalovirus infection. Their antigen targets remain unknown. TCRdb passed the reads through MiXCR, listing each CDR3 protein once. The sample gives a few hundred thousand distinct CDR3 sequences, about 20% of which show up once; 15% to 20% is in the top ten. The sequencing used cultured PBMCs, collected from culture after CMV antigen stimulation. These receptors came from a human donor in good health (CMV status not recorded). Some clones in this sample may be carry-over from other donors' samples. Each CDR3 is given with its conserved first and last residue. Each record gives: CDR3 protein, CDR3 DNA, clone size, D gene, V gene, J gene. A D gene is named only where the DNA matches it firmly. A row's size may be missing; if present it is once, few, many or a size class.

CDR3: CASSLEHLSSGYNEQFF
DNA: TGTGCCAGCAGCTTAGAGCATCTGAGTAGCGGCTACAATGAGCAGTTCTTC
size: NA
D: NA
V: TRBV7-9
J: TRBJ2-1

CDR3: CASSQGYRHGYTF
DNA: TGTGCCAGCAGCCAAGGGTATAGGCATGGCTACACCTTC
size: few
D: NA
V: TRBV3-1
J: TRBJ1-2

CDR3: CASSLFGEDTQYF
DNA: TGTGCCAGCAGCTTATTTGGGGAGGATACGCAGTATTTT
size: many
D: NA
V: TRBV7-2
J: TRBJ2-3

CDR3: CASSLGFLAENVGTGELFF
DNA: TGTGCCAGCAGCTTAGGTTTTCTAGCGGAGAATGTGGGAACCGGGGAGCTGTTTTTT
size: many
D: TRBD2
V: TRBV11-3
J: TRBJ2-2

CDR3: CASSQSGEETQYF
DNA: TGTGCCAGCAGCCAATCGGGGGAAGAGACCCAGTACTTC
size: NA
D: NA
V: TRBV3-1
J: TRBJ2-5

CDR3: CASSLLDPTGGFSDTQYF
DNA: TGTGCCAGCAGCTTATTAGATCCGACAGGGGGCTTTTCAGATACGCAGTATTTT
size: many
D: TRBD1
V: TRBV7-6
J: TRBJ2-3

CDR3: CASSSYNRPSMGSGANVLTF
DNA: TGTGCCAGCAGCTCTTATAACCGACCCTCAATGGGGTCTGGGGCCAACGTCCTGACTTTC
size: few
D: NA
V: TRBV5-8
J: TRBJ2-6

CDR3: CASSRTGQPQETQYF
DNA: TGTGCCAGCAGTCGCACGGGGCAGCCTCAAGAGACCCAGTACTTC
size: NA
D: NA
V: TRBV11-3
J: TRBJ2-5

CDR3: CASTAPGKALF
DNA: TGTGCCAGCACCGCCCCGGGGAAAGCTCTCTTT
size: NA
D: NA
V: TRBV12-3/TRBV12-4
J: TRBJ1-1

CDR3: CASSLVGLVNTEAFF
DNA: TGTGCCAGCAGCTTAGTAGGATTGGTGAACACTGAAGCTTTCTTT
size: many
D: NA
V: TRBV7-2
J: TRBJ1-1

CDR3: CASSEAARGAQHF
DNA: TGTGCCAGCAGTGAAGCGGCCCGGGGGGCCCAGCATTTT
size: many
D: NA
V: TRBV6-1
J: TRBJ1-5

CDR3: CASSYGNNEQFF
DNA: TGTGCCAGCAGCTACGGAAACAATGAGCAGTTCTTC
size: few
D: NA
V: TRBV2
J: TRBJ2-1

CDR3: CASSLSRRGVRETQYF
DNA: TGTGCCAGCAGCTTGAGTAGACGGGGGGTTCGAGAGACCCAGTACTTC
size: many
D: TRBD2
V: TRBV7-6
J: TRBJ2-5

CDR3: CASSARDSSYNEQFF
DNA: TGTGCCAGCAGTGCCCGGGACTCCTCCTACAATGAGCAGTTCTTC
size: few
D: NA
V: TRBV6-1
J: TRBJ2-1

CDR3: CASTPKEQGVSAEAFF
DNA: TGTGCCAGTACCCCAAAGGAACAGGGCGTTTCGGCTGAAGCTTTCTTT
size: NA
D: NA
V: TRBV19
J: TRBJ1-1

CDR3: CASSLVRGPENTEAFF
DNA: TGTGCCAGCAGCTTGGTAAGGGGGCCCGAGAACACTGAAGCTTTCTTT
size: NA
D: TRBD1
V: TRBV5-6
J: TRBJ1-1